Described below is a single TCR beta chain sequence and its context. Which antigen it targets is not known. The germline V gene yields KGHSH for CDR1 and LQKENI for CDR2. The CDR3, cysteine through phenylalanine, is 18 amino acids long. The read is trimmed to its CDR3 DNA, 54 bases read in frame from base 1. At the junction V is shortened by 6 bases and J by 3 bases; bases outside the gene matches: 9. In total, around 600 healthy bone marrow donors made up the cohort. At the time of sampling, every cohort member was nominally healthy, though immune exposures that went unrecorded were likely present. The donor was CMV seronegative and was included in the group of 352 seronegative cohort members. Every donor gave a peripheral blood sample, and the peripheral blood mononuclear cells from that sample were used for TCR beta sequencing. The Qiagen DNeasy Blood Extraction Kit was used to extract genomic DNA from the blood cell samples.

The library came from the immunoSEQ multiplex PCR assay. The multiplex PCR relied on a mix of 60 forward primers for TCR Vbeta segments and 13 reverse primers for TCR Jbeta segments. The CDR3 region of rearranged TCR beta genes was amplified from genomic DNA by a multiplex PCR assay. On the Illumina HiSeq System, the amplified TCR beta libraries were sequenced as 87-base-pair reads. The source study handled its data this way. A later analysis tallied 80 million to 95 million unique TCR beta chains across the 666 repertoires, and about 10 million of those chains were shared by two or more donors. Raw reads were error-corrected and collapsed into unique sequences by a nearest-neighbor algorithm in which closely related sequences were merged to remove PCR and sequencing errors. CDR3 sequences were aligned to IMGT reference sequences to assign V, D and J gene segments. For a sequence to be retained, a match of at least six nucleotides was required to both a V gene segment and a J gene segment. Rearrangements were called productive when the CDR3 lacked stop codons and stayed in frame with V and J; all others were non-productive. CDR3 was defined by IMGT convention, running from the second conserved V-encoded cysteine to the conserved J-encoded phenylalanine. Sequences without an unambiguous match to a single V gene segment were excluded from the earlier analysis of about 630 of the donors. An earlier analysis of about 600 of the donors called V segments functional above 56.7% productive rearrangements and segregating when the between-donor standard deviation exceeded 5%. A statistical classification framework was developed to diagnose cytomegalovirus status using the catalog of TCR beta chain sequences. A later analysis assigned V and J genes by comparing TCR nucleotide sequences with IMGT/GENE-DB human TR gene sequences. Using the TCRdist pipeline, a later analysis assigned CDR3 sequences along with most-parsimonious VDJ recombination scenarios. In a later analysis, each TCR beta chain was defined by its CDR3 amino acid sequence together with its V-gene family, and reads lacking a unique V-gene family were excluded. A later analysis removed 592 highly shared, low-generation-probability nucleotide sequences to deal with suspected cross-contamination and a sequencing artifact. In a later analysis, a clonal expansion index was calculated for each public chain from normalized within-repertoire ranks of inferred template counts. In a later analysis, generation probabilities were computed with a VDJ recombination model fitted to out-of-frame rearrangements, and the resulting probabilities were checked against IGoR. In a later analysis, hypergeometric tests were used to score TCR-TCR, TCR-HLA and TCR-CMV co-occurrence, with a repertoire-size bias correction applied to TCR pairs. False discovery rates were estimated in a later analysis by permuting HLA or CMV assignments 20 times. A later analysis grouped co-occurring TCRs with DBSCAN, adding TCRdist sequence similarity when clustering within HLA-allele-positive subsets. Co-occurrence clustering excluded repertoires with fewer than 30,000 or more than 120,000 public chains, plus five with anomalous nucleotide sharing. Imported from immuneACCESS, the table was reduced by TCRdb to in-frame sequences with V and J called. These copies leave out some clones; in studies compared against another copy, an unresolved V gene accounts for under half, and the cause of the remainder is not known. V, J and clone size are those of that table, while D and trimming were read from the DNA. The sample table gives approximately 46,000 clones. Over 7% of the sample belongs to the ten largest clones.

These data belong to a study of cytomegalovirus exposure and HLA in healthy donors (dated by TCRdb to between 2016 and 2019). Broadly, across the study: According to an earlier analysis of a few hundred of the donors, some 180 million T cells yielded over 90 million unique TCR beta sequences and less than 300 Gb of sequence data. All discovery cohort repertoires had been generated on a single sequencing platform. To predict cytomegalovirus infection status, the study combined high-throughput TCR immunosequencing, statistical association of individual TCRs with disease status, and machine learning. Approximately 310 gigabases of sequencing data and tens of millions of unique TCR sequences were included in an early release covering about 700 HLA-typed donors. Rather than using new phenotypic data, the later analysis identified candidate immune exposures from TCR beta sequences and from how often those sequences occurred across donors. A later analysis re-examined previously published TCR beta repertoires from 500 to 700 donors and added high-resolution HLA genotyping to investigate patterns of TCR occurrence. The study used immunosequencing to profile the T cell repertoires of under 700 subjects and linked those repertoires to cytomegalovirus serostatus. Donor age, sex, ethnicity and CMV serostatus were collected together with the repertoire data. In an earlier analysis of roughly 540 of the donors, high-throughput TCR beta sequencing was used to judge whether each TCR beta V gene segment behaved as functional or pseudogenic. Roughly five DR-DQ haplotypes were handled as single units for association and clustering because linkage in the cohort was strong. The study was designed to test whether signatures of past pathogen exposure could be identified by cataloging public T cell receptors. Among the roughly 400 genotyped donors, around 79% belonged to the genetic ancestry cluster associated with self-reported Caucasian donors. Among 300 to 500 genotyped donors of the cohort, an average of around 220,000 unique TCR beta nucleotide sequences was sequenced per donor, of which 15% to 20% were non-productive. HLA typing covered class I and class II loci at four-digit resolution. A later genetic analysis took genome-wide SNP genotypes for about three fifths of the 666 donors and used that subset as a discovery cohort. Typing coverage varied by locus: roughly 620-640 donors for A, B, C, DRB1 and DQB1; approximately 520 for DQA1; about 590 for DPA1; around 450 for DPB1. A separate validation cohort of 90 to 150 different subjects was used in addition to the 666-subject first cohort. Paper-wide results and their limitations: Correlated functional status among segregating V segments might be attributable to linkage disequilibrium, but an unknown experimental factor could not be ruled out. The authors suggested that the approach could potentially be extended to other disease states and immunological phenotypes. In a later analysis, some 17,000 TCR beta sequences were associated with specific HLA alleles at a false discovery rate of 0.05. In an earlier analysis of around 600 of the donors, most TCR beta V segments were observed in productive rearrangements about 87% or about 30% of the time, broadly matching IMGT annotations. A later genetic analysis associated a missense DCLRE1C variant with V-gene and J-gene trimming of TCR beta chains, and an independent cohort replicated the association. According to a later analysis, most CMV-associated TCR beta chains appeared to be HLA-restricted, and the HLA associations seemed to be driven largely by CMV exposure. The cohort was sequenced for TCR beta chains only, and without alpha or paired-chain data the features that could be detected were limited. A further reported finding was that TCR beta sequences accurately predicted the HLA-A and HLA-B alleles for most subjects in the first cohort. Immune exposure information for the cohort was limited to CMV serostatus. Because counts were too low, around 17 rarely observed V segments, including chromosome 9 orphons, were left out of the earlier analysis of a few hundred of the donors. In vitro tests confirmed that a few of the cytomegalovirus-associated TCR beta chains recognize cytomegalovirus antigens. Roughly uniform sequencing depth across donors was assumed in presence/absence analyses, although this assumption may not hold. Some IMGT-functional V segments, including TRBV6-2 and TRBV6-3, could not be told apart with the 87-base-pair reads, so those segments were excluded. In the study, 164 TCR beta chains were listed as associated with cytomegalovirus. In both the original and validation cohorts, the classifier was reported to diagnose cytomegalovirus status with high specificity and sensitivity. According to a later analysis, parvovirus B19, influenza, CMV and Epstein-Barr virus appeared linked to several top co-occurrence clusters. Compared with equally common non-associated chains, HLA-associated TCR beta chains in a later analysis were more clonally expanded and had lower generation probabilities. The sequencing pipeline was judged likely to have produced a cluster of highly shared sequence variants as a technical artifact. In a later analysis, the rate of TCR association differed among HLA loci, with DRB1 alleles having the most associated TCRs and HLA-C alleles having the fewest. While some public TCRs were present in many individuals, most TCR sequences turned up only very rarely across donors. Strong co-occurrence of HLA alleles, especially DR and DQ, made assigning TCR associations to individual alleles difficult. Because some donors lacked HLA typing at each locus, the association tests relied only on the typed subset. A later genetic analysis reported fewer N-insertions in productive TCRs among donors in an Asian-associated ancestry cluster than the approximately 700-donor mean.

The TCR was taken from a male donor in good health and CMV-seronegative. The V and J genes are TRBV18 and TRBJ2-6; 12 bases in the middle match TRBD2. Sequenced: PBMCs. The DNA reads as follows: TGTGCCAGCTCCACGGACCTAGCGGGAGGGCTTGGGGCCAACGTCCTGACTTTC. The encoded protein is CASSTDLAGGLGANVLTF.